This T cell receptor (beta chain) is from a study of human T cells and chemical hapten exposure. TCRdb reanalysed the RACE reads using MiXCR and keeps one entry per CDR3 protein. The sample has roughly 56,000 distinct CDR3 sequences; 9.6% are singletons. Stated time point: pre-sensitization, week 0. Treatment defined: therapeutic diphenylcyclopropenone sensitization with weekly scalp DPC. The study extracted total RNA from unfractionated whole blood. This clonotype was observed at least ten times. CDR3 length equals 16 residues. Unmatched junction bases numbered 15, after V lost 8 bases and J lost 7 bases.

The chain recombines TRBV12-3 or TRBV12-4 with TRBJ2-2, with 8 bases matching TRBD1. This clonotype was sampled from a woman between 25 and 40 years old with alopecia areata. Some clones in this sample may be carry-over from other donors' samples. The specimen comprised whole blood, sampled in connection with sensitization to the hapten diphenylcyclopropenone (DPC). The CDR3 sequence: CASSSRGRGLNGELFF. CDR3 coding DNA: TGTGCCAGCTCCTCTCGGGGCAGGGGGCTAAACGGGGAGCTGTTTTTT.